Detailed here is one T cell receptor (beta chain). Here immunoSEQ multiplex PCR was the method, and the copy in TCRdb shows in-frame clones only, minus some. The sample has 75,000 to 95,000 clones; about 89% are singletons. This sample is part of a study of technical replicates of blood from a few donors. This TCR was recovered from a human donor in good health. Sequenced input: T cells isolated from PBMCs.

The CDR3 is CASSPDRKRGYTF. The DNA for the CDR3 is TGTGCCAGCAGTCCGGACAGGAAGCGCGGCTACACCTTC. This chain joins TRBV28 and TRBJ1-2; 7 bases agree with TRBD1. The ends lost 5 bases at V and 8 bases at J; junction bases unmatched: 8. Germline values: CDR1 MDHEN, CDR2 SYDVKM. The CDR3 covers 13 residues.